Shown below are 27 T cell receptor beta chains from a single sample sequenced in a study of shared clonotypes between healthy human individuals. Profiled with immunoSEQ multiplex PCR; TCRdb holds only in-frame clones, not every one. The table lists 2 million to 3 million clones, 80% to 95% of them singletons. What was sequenced was naive CD4+ T cells from PBMCs. Stated subset: CD45RA+ positively selected. The origin of the receptors is a man aged 18 to 35 in good health. Some clones in this sample may be carry-over from other donors' samples.

The rearrangement links TRBV28 to TRBJ2-5, with 12 bases aligning to TRBD2. With the DNA end fitting TRBJ2-7 better, the J assignment may be wrong. Germline CDR1 is MDHEN and CDR2 is SYDVKM. The CDR3 runs to 17 residues. The CDR3 DNA follows: TGTGCCAGCACTTCGACGGGACTAGCGGGCCCGGCCTACGAGCAGTACTTC. Residues: CASTSTGLAGPAYEQYF.

Concerning this clone itself: This sample includes further DNA sequences coding for the same CDR3. The CDR3 here is CASTRAGGGTGELFF. The CDR3 DNA follows: TGTGCCAGCACCCGAGCGGGAGGAGGCACCGGGGAGCTGTTTTTT. This chain uses TRBV7-3 with TRBJ2-2; 9 nucleotides agree with TRBD2. CDR1 is SGHTA and CDR2 is FQGTGA in the germline V gene. The trim removed 7 bases at V and 4 bases at J, leaving 7 bases unmatched. The CDR3 covers 15 residues.

This chain connects TRBV18 to TRBJ1-2, with TRBD1 matching over 7 bases. This CDR3 contains 14 residues. The V segment lost 0 bases and the J segment 4 bases; nucleotides outside the gene matches: 2. Germline V CDR1 and CDR2: KGHSH, LQKENI. This CDR3 is CASSPPQGSYGYTF. The CDR3 bases are TGTGCCAGCTCACCACCACAGGGGTCCTATGGCTACACCTTC.

The CDR3 reads CASWTEIGYTF. In DNA, the CDR3 is TGTGCCAGCTGGACAGAGATCGGCTACACCTTC. The J gene is TRBJ1-2, the V gene TRBV28; a weak D match, TRBD1 (6 bases). The germline V gene encodes CDR1 MDHEN and CDR2 SYDVKM. CDR3 length: 11 amino acids. V lost 8 bases and J lost 8, with 12 bases in between.

V is TRBV27 and J is TRBJ1-4, with D possibly matching TRBD1 (6 bases). Deletions cut 1 base from V and 5 bases from J, with 11 bases between. CDR1 and CDR2 (germline): MNHEY, SMNVEV (reference sequence). CDR3 size: 15 residues. CDR3 loop: CASSLWGAQNEKLFF. The CDR3 coding sequence is TGTGCCAGCAGTTTATGGGGGGCCCAGAATGAAAAACTGTTTTTT.

The chain employs TRBV15 and TRBJ2-7; 9 bases align to TRBD2. V lost 3 bases and J lost 5; bases outside the gene matches: 14. Germline CDR1 is LNHNV and CDR2 is YYDKDF (reference sequence). The CDR3 is 17 residues long. The CDR3 spells CATSSGRGPGGRDEQYF. The CDR3 DNA sequence: TGTGCCACCAGCAGCGGAAGGGGTCCTGGCGGGAGGGACGAGCAGTACTTC.

The rearrangement uses TRBV2 and TRBJ2-7, with D uncertain. Per the germline V gene, CDR1 is SNHLY and CDR2 is FYNNEI. CDR3 length equals 11 residues. Between the trimmed V and J ends, which lost 8 bases and 6 bases, there was a span of 11 bases. CDR3 in DNA: TGTGCCAGCCTTCGAGAGAGCGAGCAGTACTTC. This encodes CASLRESEQYF.

V is TRBV5-8 and J is TRBJ1-5, with a weak D call TRBD1 (6 bases). Germline CDR1 is SGHTS and CDR2 is YDEGEE. The V end was cut by 9 bases, the J end by 1 base, with 14 bases between. CDR3 length equals 14 residues. The CDR3 DNA follows: TGTGCCACTTCAAGGGGGAGCAGCAATCAGCCCCAGCATTTT. As protein: CATSRGSSNQPQHF.

The CDR3 is CAISEVQAYGYTF. CDR3 nucleotides: TGTGCCATCAGTGAGGTGCAGGCCTATGGCTACACCTTC. V usage is TRBV10-3 and J usage is TRBJ1-2, with D uncertain. CDR1 and CDR2 from the germline V gene are ENHRY and SYGVKD. CDR3 length equals 13 residues. Trimming pared 2 bases from V and 4 bases from J, leaving 8 bases between.

This chain links TRBV29-1 with TRBJ2-3; D may correspond to TRBD1 or TRBD2 (6 bases each). The V end was cut by 4 bases, the J end by 2 bases, with 16 bases between. The CDR3 contains 15 residues. Germline CDR1 SQVTM, CDR2 ANQGSEA. The CDR3 DNA reads as TGCAGCGTTGGGGGCGGGGCAGGGGTCACAGATACGCAGTATTTT. This translates into CSVGGGAGVTDTQYF.

This clone occurred a few times. This sequence joins TRBV2 and TRBJ1-1; maybe TRBD1 (6 bases). Germline V gene lookup returns CDR1 SNHLY and CDR2 FYNNEI. V was pared by 7 bases and J by 2 bases, with 11 bases between. The CDR3 is 13 amino acids. The CDR3 spells CASTWTVNTEAFF. In DNA, the CDR3 is TGTGCCAGCACTTGGACAGTCAACACTGAAGCTTTCTTT. The full variable domain, its missing parts supplied by reference TRBV2 and TRBJ1-1, is EPEVTQTPSHQVTQMGQEVILRCVPISNHLYFYWYRQILGQKVEFLVSFYNNEISEKSEIFDDQFSVERPDGSNFTLKIRSTKLEDSAMYFCASTWTVNTEAFFGQGTRLTVV.

The rearrangement uses TRBV9 and TRBJ2-1; possibly TRBD1 or TRBD2 for D (5 bases each). V was shortened by 4 bases and J by 8 bases, with 13 bases between the two germline ends. Per germline, CDR1 SGDLS and CDR2 YYNGEE. The CDR3 is made up of 13 amino acids. CDR3 DNA: TGTGCCAGCAGCCGGGGACCCCCATATGAGCAGTTCTTC. Its translation is CASSRGPPYEQFF.

Points on this clone: The same CDR3 can be traced to other DNA sequences in this sample. The chain uses TRBV28 and TRBJ1-1; the D is unclear. This CDR3 spans 14 amino acids. Germline V CDR1 and CDR2: MDHEN, SYDVKM. V was trimmed by 4 bases and J by 1 base, leaving 10 bases between them. The CDR3 is CASSSPGSNTEAFF. CDR3 in DNA: TGTGCCAGCAGTTCACCGGGGTCGAACACTGAAGCTTTCTTT.

The sample holds one count of this clone. The chain recombines TRBV27 with TRBJ1-6; D may be TRBD1 (5 bases). The CDR3 has 16 residues. Germline CDR1 and CDR2: MNHEY and SMNVEV (reference sequence). Trimming pared 2 bases from V and 8 bases from J, leaving 16 bases between. This CDR3 is CASSLMPAGYDSPLHF. CDR3 in DNA: TGTGCCAGCAGTTTAATGCCTGCAGGGTATGATTCACCCCTCCACTTT.

This chain connects TRBV18 to TRBJ2-1; 8 nucleotides match TRBD2. After removal of 3 bases from V and 4 bases from J, the junction contained 2 bases not matched to a gene. This CDR3 region has 14 residues. The V gene's germline CDR1 is KGHSH and CDR2 LQKENI. The CDR3 spells CASSPSGIYNEQFF. CDR3 DNA sequence: TGTGCCAGCTCACCTAGCGGGATTTACAATGAGCAGTTCTTC.

The chain combines TRBV30 with TRBJ2-1, with 8 bases matching TRBD2. The CDR3 length is 14 residues. Looked up from germline, CDR1 is GTSNPN and CDR2 is SVGIG (reference sequence). V trimming: 8 bases; J trimming: 2 bases; junction bases outside the gene matches: 8. The CDR3, as DNA: TGTGCCGGAACCTCGGGAGGGCCCTACAATGAGCAGTTCTTC. As protein: CAGTSGGPYNEQFF.

This chain joins TRBV7-2 and TRBJ2-3, with D unresolved. Germline loops: CDR1 SGHTA, CDR2 FQGNSA. Trimming left V 0 bases short and J 4 bases short, with 8 bases between. This CDR3 has 14 residues. CDR3 amino acids: CASSLAFWADTQYF. The CDR3 DNA sequence: TGTGCCAGCAGCTTAGCATTCTGGGCAGATACGCAGTATTTT.

This chain joins TRBV9 and TRBJ1-3; 7 bases agree with TRBD1. V shed 4 bases, J shed 0 bases, and the junction held 7 bases outside the gene matches. Germline CDR1 SGDLS, CDR2 YYNGEE. This CDR3 region has 16 residues. The CDR3 protein is CASSRMTGLSGNTIYF. In DNA, the CDR3 is TGTGCCAGCAGCAGAATGACAGGGCTCTCTGGAAACACCATATATTTT.

Regarding this clone: In the same sample, other DNA sequences code for this CDR3. The chain is built from TRBV30 and TRBJ1-5, with TRBD1 as a possible D gene (5 bases). The CDR3 length is 15 residues. V was pared by 1 base and J by 0 bases, with 10 bases between. CDR1 is GTSNPN, CDR2 SVGIG, per germline (reference sequence). The CDR3 sequence is CAWSAGTVSNQPQHF. CDR3 coding DNA: TGTGCCTGGAGTGCCGGGACGGTTAGCAATCAGCCCCAGCATTTT.

The chain combines TRBV6-1 with TRBJ2-5, with D maybe TRBD2 (5 bases). Germline values: CDR1 MNHNS, CDR2 SASEGT. Trimming left V 7 bases short and J 1 base short, with 13 bases between. This CDR3 contains 14 residues. The CDR3 spells CASTKERAQETQYF. The CDR3 bases are TGTGCCAGCACGAAGGAGAGGGCCCAAGAGACCCAGTACTTC.

V usage is TRBV28 and J usage is TRBJ2-5; 9 bases map to TRBD1. CDR3 length: 14 amino acids. CDR1 MDHEN and CDR2 SYDVKM come from the germline V gene. V dropped 6 bases and J dropped 5; count of bases not matched to a gene: 7. CDR3 DNA: TGTGCCAGCAGGCCACAGGGGGCGAGGGAGACCCAGTACTTC. Protein product: CASRPQGARETQYF.

This clone was detected only once. V gene TRBV11-3 combines with J gene TRBJ2-1; D might be TRBD2 (5 bases). The germline V gene encodes CDR1 SGHNT and CDR2 YENEEA. V was shortened by 2 bases and J by 1 base, with 15 bases between the two germline ends. This CDR3 is 17 amino acids long. The CDR3 reads CASSLSTTGGSYNEQFF. DNA for the CDR3: TGTGCCAGCAGCTTAAGTACTACGGGCGGGTCCTACAATGAGCAGTTCTTC.

This sequence joins TRBV5-1 and TRBJ1-4; D is unclear. Per the germline V gene, CDR1 is SGHRS and CDR2 is YFSETQ. CDR3 size: 17 residues. V lost 0 bases, J lost 1 base, and 13 bases lay in between. The DNA of the CDR3 is TGCGCCAGCAGCTTGGTGGAACCCCTGGGAACTAATGAAAAACTGTTTTTT. Translation gives CASSLVEPLGTNEKLFF.

V and J are TRBV7-3 and TRBJ2-1; weak D call: TRBD1 (5 bases). Germline CDR1 reads SGHTA; CDR2 reads FQGTGA. Trimming shortened V by 1 base and J by 9 bases, and 13 bases separated the two germline ends. This CDR3 spans 14 amino acids. The CDR3 nucleotides are TGTGCCAGCAGCTTAAAGGGGATTGGTCTTGAGCAGTTCTTC. It yields the protein CASSLKGIGLEQFF.

V is TRBV30 and J is TRBJ1-2; D perhaps matches TRBD1 (6 bases). CDR3 length equals 13 residues. Germline CDR1 and CDR2: GTSNPN and SVGIG (reference sequence). V was clipped by 5 bases and J by 6 bases, with 16 bases between them. The CDR3 nucleotides read TGTGCCTGGTCCAGGGGCCCCATAAATGGCTACACCTTC. Amino acid sequence: CAWSRGPINGYTF.

This rearrangement joins TRBV18 to TRBJ1-2; TRBD1 agrees at 7 bases. Per germline, CDR1 KGHSH and CDR2 LQKENI. V dropped 3 bases and J dropped 7; count of bases not matched to a gene: 8. The CDR3 contains 14 residues. As DNA, the CDR3 is TGTGCCAGCTCACCCGACAGGGTGATCCGTGGCTACACCTTC. This gives the protein CASSPDRVIRGYTF.

This clone came up once. V and J are TRBV12-2 and TRBJ2-7; the table calls TRBD2, which could not be checked here. TRBV12-2 is flagged as a pseudogene. The CDR3 loop spans 14 amino acids. CDR3 protein: CASRLGGTSHEQYF. DNA of the CDR3: TGTGCAAGTCGCTTAGGGGGGACTAGCCACGAGCAGTACTTC.